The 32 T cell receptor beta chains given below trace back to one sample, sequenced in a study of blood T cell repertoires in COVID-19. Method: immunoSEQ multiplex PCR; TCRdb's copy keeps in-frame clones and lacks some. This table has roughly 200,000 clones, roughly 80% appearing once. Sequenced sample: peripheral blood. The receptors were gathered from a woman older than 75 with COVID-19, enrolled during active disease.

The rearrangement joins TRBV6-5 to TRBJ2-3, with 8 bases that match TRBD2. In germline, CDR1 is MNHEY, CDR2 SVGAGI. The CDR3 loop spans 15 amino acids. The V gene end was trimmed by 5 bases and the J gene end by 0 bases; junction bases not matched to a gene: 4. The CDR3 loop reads CASSTRGGSTDTQYF. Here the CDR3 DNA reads TGTGCCAGCAGTACCCGGGGGGGTAGCACAGATACGCAGTATTTT.

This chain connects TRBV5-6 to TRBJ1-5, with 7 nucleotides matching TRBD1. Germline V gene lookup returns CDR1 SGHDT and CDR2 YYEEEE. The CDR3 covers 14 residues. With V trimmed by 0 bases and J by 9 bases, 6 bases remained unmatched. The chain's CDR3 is CASSLATGVGPQHF. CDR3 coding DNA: TGTGCCAGCAGCTTGGCCACAGGGGTAGGGCCCCAGCATTTT. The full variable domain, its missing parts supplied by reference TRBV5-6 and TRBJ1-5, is DAGVTQSPTHLIKTRGQQVTLRCSPKSGHDTVSWYQQALGQGPQFIFQYYEEEERQRGNFPDRFSGHQFPNYSSELNVNALLLGDSALYLCASSLATGVGPQHFGDGTRLSIL.

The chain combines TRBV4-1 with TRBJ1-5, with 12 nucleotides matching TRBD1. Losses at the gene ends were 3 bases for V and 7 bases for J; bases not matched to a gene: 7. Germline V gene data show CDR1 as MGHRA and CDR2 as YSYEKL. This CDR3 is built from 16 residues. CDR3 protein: CASSQRGTGGIQPQHF. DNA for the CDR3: TGCGCCAGCAGCCAGCGAGGGACAGGGGGCATCCAGCCCCAGCATTTT.

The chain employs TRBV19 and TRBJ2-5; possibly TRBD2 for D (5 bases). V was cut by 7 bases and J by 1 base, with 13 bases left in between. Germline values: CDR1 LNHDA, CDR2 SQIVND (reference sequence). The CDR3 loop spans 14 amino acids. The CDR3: CASKERATQETQYF. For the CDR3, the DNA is TGTGCCAGTAAAGAGAGGGCGACCCAAGAGACCCAGTACTTC. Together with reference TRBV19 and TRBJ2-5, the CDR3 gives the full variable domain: DGGITQSPKYLFRKEGQNVTLSCEQNLNHDAMYWYRQDPGQGLRLIYYSQIVNDFQKGDIAEGYSVSREKKESFPLTVTSAQKNPTAFYLCASKERATQETQYFGPGTRLLVL.

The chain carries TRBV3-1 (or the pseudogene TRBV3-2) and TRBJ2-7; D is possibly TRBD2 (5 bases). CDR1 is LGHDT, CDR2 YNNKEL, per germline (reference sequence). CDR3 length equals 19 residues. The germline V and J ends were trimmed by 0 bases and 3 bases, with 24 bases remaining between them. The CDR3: CASSQELIFGDEECYEQYV. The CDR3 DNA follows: TGTGCCAGCAGCCAAGAGCTAATTTTCGGGGATGAAGAGTGCTACGAGCAGTACGTC.

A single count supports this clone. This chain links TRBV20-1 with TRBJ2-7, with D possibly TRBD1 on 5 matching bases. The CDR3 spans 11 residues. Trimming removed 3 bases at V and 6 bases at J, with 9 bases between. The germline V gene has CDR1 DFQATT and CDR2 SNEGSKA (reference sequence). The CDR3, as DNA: TGCAGTGCTAGGGGGCTAGGCGAGCAGTACGTC. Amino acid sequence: CSARGLGEQYV.

The CDR3 protein is CAISTVDRNTEAFF. The CDR3 bases are TGTGCCATCAGTACTGTAGACAGGAACACTGAAGCTTTCTTT. The chain couples TRBV10-3 to TRBJ1-1; D may be TRBD1 (5 bases). Germline CDR1 is ENHRY and CDR2 is SYGVKD. CDR3 size: 14 residues. The V gene lost 5 bases and the J gene lost 1 base, with 11 bases spanning the gap.

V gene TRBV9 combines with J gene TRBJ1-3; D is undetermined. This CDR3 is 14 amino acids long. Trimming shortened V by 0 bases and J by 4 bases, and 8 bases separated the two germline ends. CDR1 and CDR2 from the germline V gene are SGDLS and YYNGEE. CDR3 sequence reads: CASSVAPEGNTIYF. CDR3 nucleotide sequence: TGTGCCAGCAGCGTAGCTCCGGAGGGAAACACCATATATTTT.

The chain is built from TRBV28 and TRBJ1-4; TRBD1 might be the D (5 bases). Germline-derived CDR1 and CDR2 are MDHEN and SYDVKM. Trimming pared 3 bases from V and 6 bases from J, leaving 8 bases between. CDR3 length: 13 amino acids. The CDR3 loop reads CASSFPGDEKLFF. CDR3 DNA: TGTGCCAGCAGTTTCCCGGGGGATGAAAAACTGTTTTTT.

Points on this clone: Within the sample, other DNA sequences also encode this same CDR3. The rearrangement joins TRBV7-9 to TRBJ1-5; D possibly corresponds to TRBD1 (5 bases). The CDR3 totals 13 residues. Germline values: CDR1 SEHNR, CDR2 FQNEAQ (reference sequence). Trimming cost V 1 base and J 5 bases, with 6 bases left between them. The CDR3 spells CASSLGGDQPQHF. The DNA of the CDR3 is TGTGCCAGCAGCTTAGGGGGGGATCAGCCCCAGCATTTT.

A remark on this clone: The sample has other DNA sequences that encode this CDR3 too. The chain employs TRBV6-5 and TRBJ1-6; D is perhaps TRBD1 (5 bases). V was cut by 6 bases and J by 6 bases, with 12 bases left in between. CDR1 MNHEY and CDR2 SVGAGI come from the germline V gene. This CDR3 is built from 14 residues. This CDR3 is CASRTQRGNSPLHF. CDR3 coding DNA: TGTGCCAGCAGGACCCAAAGGGGTAATTCACCCCTCCACTTT.

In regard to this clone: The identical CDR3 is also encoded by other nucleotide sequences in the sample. CDR3 loop: CASSQDRVSGNTIYF. In DNA form, the CDR3 reads TGTGCCAGCAGCCAAGACAGGGTCTCTGGAAACACCATATATTTT. The chain is built from TRBV3-1 (or the pseudogene TRBV3-2) and TRBJ1-3, with TRBD1 as a possible D gene (5 bases). The ends were cut back, 0 bases at V and 0 bases at J, with 6 bases in the middle. Germline CDR1 is LGHDT and CDR2 is YNNKEL (reference sequence). CDR3 length: 15 amino acids.

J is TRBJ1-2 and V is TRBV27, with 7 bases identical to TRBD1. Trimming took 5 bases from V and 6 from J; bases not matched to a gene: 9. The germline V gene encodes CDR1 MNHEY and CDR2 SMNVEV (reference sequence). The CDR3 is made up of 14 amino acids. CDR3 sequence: CASSNRDRANGYTF. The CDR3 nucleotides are TGTGCCAGCAGTAACCGGGACAGAGCGAATGGCTACACCTTC.

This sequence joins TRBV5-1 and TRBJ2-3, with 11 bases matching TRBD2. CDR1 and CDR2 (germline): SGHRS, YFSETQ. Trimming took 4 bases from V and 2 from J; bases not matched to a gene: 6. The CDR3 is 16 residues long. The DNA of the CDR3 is TGCGCCAGCAGCCTCATGACTAGCGGGACCACAGATACGCAGTATTTT. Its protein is CASSLMTSGTTDTQYF.

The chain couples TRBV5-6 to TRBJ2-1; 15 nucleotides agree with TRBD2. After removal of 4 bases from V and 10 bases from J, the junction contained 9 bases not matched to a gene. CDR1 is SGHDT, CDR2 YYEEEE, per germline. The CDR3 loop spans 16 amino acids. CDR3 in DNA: TGTGCCAGCAGCAACTCCGGGACTAGCGGGGGGTTAGAGCAGTTCTTC. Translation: CASSNSGTSGGLEQFF.

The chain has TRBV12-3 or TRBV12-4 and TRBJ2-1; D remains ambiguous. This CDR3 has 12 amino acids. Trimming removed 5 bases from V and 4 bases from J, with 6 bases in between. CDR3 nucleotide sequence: TGTGCCAGCAGTCCCGGTTACAATGAGCAGTTCTTC. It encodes CASSPGYNEQFF.

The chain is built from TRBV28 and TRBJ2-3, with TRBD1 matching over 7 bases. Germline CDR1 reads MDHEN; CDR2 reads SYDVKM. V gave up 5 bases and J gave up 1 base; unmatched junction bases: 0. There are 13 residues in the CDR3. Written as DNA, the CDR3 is TGTGCCAGCAGTACAGGGGGCACAGATACGCAGTATTTT. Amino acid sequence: CASSTGGTDTQYF.

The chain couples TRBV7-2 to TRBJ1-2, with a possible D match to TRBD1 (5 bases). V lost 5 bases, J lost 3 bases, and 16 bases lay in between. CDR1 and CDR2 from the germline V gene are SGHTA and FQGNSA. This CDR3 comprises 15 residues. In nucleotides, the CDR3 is TGTGCCAGCAGCCCAAATCCGACAGCCGACTATGGCTACACCTTC. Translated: CASSPNPTADYGYTF.

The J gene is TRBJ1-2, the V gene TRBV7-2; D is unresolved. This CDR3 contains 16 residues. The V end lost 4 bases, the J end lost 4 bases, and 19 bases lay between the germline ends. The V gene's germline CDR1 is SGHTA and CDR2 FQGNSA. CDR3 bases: TGTGCCAGCAGCTCCCGGTCGCCCCTCCCTCCCTATGGCTACACCTTC. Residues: CASSSRSPLPPYGYTF.

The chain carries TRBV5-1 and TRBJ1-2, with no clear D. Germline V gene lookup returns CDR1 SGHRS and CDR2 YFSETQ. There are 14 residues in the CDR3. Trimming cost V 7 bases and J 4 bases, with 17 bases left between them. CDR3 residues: CASRPNLGGYGYTF. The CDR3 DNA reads TGCGCCAGCCGACCGAATTTGGGAGGCTATGGCTACACCTTC.

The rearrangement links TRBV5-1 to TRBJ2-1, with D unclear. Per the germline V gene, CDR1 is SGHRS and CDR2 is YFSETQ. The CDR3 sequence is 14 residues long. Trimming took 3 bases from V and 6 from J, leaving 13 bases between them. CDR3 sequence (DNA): TGCGCCAGCAGCTCAATCCCGTCGGGCAATGAGCAGTTCTTC. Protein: CASSSIPSGNEQFF.

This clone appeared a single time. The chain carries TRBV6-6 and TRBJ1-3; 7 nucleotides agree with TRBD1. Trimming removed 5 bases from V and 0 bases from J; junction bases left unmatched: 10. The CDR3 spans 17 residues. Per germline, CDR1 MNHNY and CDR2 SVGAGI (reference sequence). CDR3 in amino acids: CASSLYADRNSGNTIYF. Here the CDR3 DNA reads TGTGCCAGCAGTCTATACGCGGACAGGAACTCTGGAAACACCATATATTTT.

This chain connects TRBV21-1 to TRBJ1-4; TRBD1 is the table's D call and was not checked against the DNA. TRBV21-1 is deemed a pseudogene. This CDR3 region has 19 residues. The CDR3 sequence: CASSKVEGTGGSSNEKLFF. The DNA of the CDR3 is TGTGCCAGCAGCAAAGTAGAGGGGACAGGGGGAAGTTCGAATGAAAAACTGTTTTTT.

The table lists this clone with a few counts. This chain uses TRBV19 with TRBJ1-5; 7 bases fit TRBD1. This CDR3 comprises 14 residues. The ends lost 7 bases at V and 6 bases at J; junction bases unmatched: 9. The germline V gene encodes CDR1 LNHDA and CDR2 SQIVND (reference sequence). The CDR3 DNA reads TGTGCCAGTATGGGGACAGTCAATCCTCAGCCCCAGCATTTT. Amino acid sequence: CASMGTVNPQPQHF. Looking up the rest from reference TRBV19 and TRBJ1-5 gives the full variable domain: DGGITQSPKYLFRKEGQNVTLSCEQNLNHDAMYWYRQDPGQGLRLIYYSQIVNDFQKGDIAEGYSVSREKKESFPLTVTSAQKNPTAFYLCASMGTVNPQPQHFGDGTRLSIL.

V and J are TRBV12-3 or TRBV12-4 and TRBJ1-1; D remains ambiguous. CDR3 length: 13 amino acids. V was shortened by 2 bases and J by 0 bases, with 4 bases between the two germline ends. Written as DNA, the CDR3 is TGTGCCAGCAGTTTATCAGTGAACACTGAAGCTTTCTTT. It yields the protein CASSLSVNTEAFF.

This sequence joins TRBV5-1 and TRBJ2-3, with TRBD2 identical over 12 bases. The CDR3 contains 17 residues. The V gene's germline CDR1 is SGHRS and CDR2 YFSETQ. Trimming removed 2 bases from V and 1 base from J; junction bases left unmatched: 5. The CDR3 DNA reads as TGCGCCAGCAGCTTAGGACTAGCGGGGTTGCGCACAGATACGCAGTATTTT. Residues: CASSLGLAGLRTDTQYF.

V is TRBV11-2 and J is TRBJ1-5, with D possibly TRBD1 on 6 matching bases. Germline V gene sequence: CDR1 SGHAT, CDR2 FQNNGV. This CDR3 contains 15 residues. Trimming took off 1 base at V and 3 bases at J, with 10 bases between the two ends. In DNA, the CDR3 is TGTGCCAGCAGCTTAGGTACAGGGCTCAATCAGCCCCAGCATTTT. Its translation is CASSLGTGLNQPQHF.

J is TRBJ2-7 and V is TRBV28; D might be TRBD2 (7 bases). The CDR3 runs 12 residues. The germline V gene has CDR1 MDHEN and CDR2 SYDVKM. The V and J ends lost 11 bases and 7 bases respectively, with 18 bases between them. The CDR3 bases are TGTGCCTCCCAAGGGGGGGTCAGGGAGCAGTACGTC. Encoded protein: CASQGGVREQYV.

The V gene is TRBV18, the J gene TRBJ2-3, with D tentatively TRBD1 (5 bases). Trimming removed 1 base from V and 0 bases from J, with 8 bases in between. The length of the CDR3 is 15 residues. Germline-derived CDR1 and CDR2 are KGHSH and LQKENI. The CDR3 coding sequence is TGTGCCAGCTCACCACAGGGGCCGAGCACAGATACGCAGTATTTT. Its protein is CASSPQGPSTDTQYF.

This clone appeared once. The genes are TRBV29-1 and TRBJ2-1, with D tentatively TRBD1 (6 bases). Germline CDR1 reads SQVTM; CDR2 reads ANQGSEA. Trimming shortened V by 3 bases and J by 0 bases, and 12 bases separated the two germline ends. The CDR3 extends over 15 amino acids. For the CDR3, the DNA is TGCAGCGTTGAGGGACACACGAGCTCCTACAATGAGCAGTTCTTC. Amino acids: CSVEGHTSSYNEQFF.

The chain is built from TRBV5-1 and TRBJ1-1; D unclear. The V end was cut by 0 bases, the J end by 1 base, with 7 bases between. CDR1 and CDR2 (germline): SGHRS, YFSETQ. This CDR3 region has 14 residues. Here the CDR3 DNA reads TGCGCCAGCAGCTTGGGGTCCAGGAACACTGAAGCTTTCTTT. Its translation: CASSLGSRNTEAFF.

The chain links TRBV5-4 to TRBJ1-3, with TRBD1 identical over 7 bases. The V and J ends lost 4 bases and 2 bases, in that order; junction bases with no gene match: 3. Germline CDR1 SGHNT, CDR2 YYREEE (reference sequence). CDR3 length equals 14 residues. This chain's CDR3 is CASSLTGAGNTIYF. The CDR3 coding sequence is TGTGCCAGCAGCCTCACAGGGGCTGGAAACACCATATATTTT.